The clone carrying this T cell receptor (beta chain) was found many times. V gave up 0 bases and J gave up 2 bases, with 13 bases separating them. This CDR3 is 16 amino acids long. Germline assignment: CDR1 ENHRY and CDR2 SYGVKD. These data belong to a study of T-cell memory formation after mild COVID-19. MiXCR, run by TCRdb on the 5' RACE reads, gives a single entry per CDR3 protein. The sample has about 540,000 distinct CDR3 sequences, roughly 20% seen once; the top ten hold 12%. The sequenced sample was PBMCs or a T cell subset sorted from them (not recorded which). This chain uses TRBV10-3 with TRBJ2-5; D could derive from TRBD1 or TRBD2 (6 bases each). The sequence derives from an adult woman who had mild COVID-19 (a few samples of this study predate the infection). Cell type and time point are not known. CDR3 region: CAISESGGQLQETQYF. For the CDR3, the DNA is TGTGCCATCAGTGAGTCAGGGGGGCAACTACAAGAGACCCAGTACTTC.